Listed below are T cell receptor beta chains from one sample, sequenced in a study of regulatory T cells in long-lasting Graves disease. One entry per CDR3 protein results from TCRdb running MiXCR on the multiplex PCR reads. The sample carries more than 350,000 distinct CDR3 sequences, 15% recorded once. These data also formed part of another study, on T cells in Graves' hyperthyroidism and ophthalmopathy.

The sequencing here drew on peripheral blood mononuclear cells (PBMCs), taken at new diagnosis, from a patient treated with antithyroid drugs. These receptors all stem from a woman aged 25 to 39 with Graves disease. Both conserved end residues are part of each CDR3. Each record gives: J gene, V gene, CDR3 protein.

TRBJ1-6	TRBV3-1	CASSRPGQLNSPLHF
TRBJ1-5	TRBV30	CAWRSPQGPNQPQHF
TRBJ2-3	TRBV28	CASSFPATGPTDTQYF
TRBJ2-2	TRBV6-1	CATDGDPNTGELFF
TRBJ2-3	TRBV7-8	CASSLVAYSETDTQYF
TRBJ2-5	TRBV3-1	CASRGNEQETQYF
TRBJ1-1	TRBV20-1	CSASVDSLNTEAFF
TRBJ2-7	TRBV13	CASRLAMRYEQYF
TRBJ2-1	TRBV5-5	CASSLRDRNNEQFF
TRBJ2-1	TRBV30	CAWSRLASNEQFF
TRBJ1-3	TRBV6-1	CASSVSTGAITGNTIYF
TRBJ1-3	TRBV28	CASSLGPLQGAAGNTIYF
TRBJ2-7	TRBV11-2	CASSLVPAGEQYF
TRBJ1-1	TRBV5-5	CASRTGTVNTEAFF
TRBJ2-5	TRBV9	CASSASTSRSTQYF
TRBJ2-2	TRBV6-5	CASSYVAGVTGELFF
TRBJ2-3	TRBV28	CASSKDTYTDTQYF
TRBJ2-7	TRBV30	CAWSPKYEQYF
TRBJ2-3	TRBV19	CASNSGTSGPAYTQYF
TRBJ2-3	TRBV14	CASSQLDRDTDTQYF
TRBJ1-1	TRBV12-3/TRBV12-4	CASSLPGTEAFF
TRBJ2-1	TRBV11-1	CASSSRTSQSSYNEQFF
TRBJ1-2	TRBV11-2	CASSFRTSYGYTF
TRBJ2-3	TRBV29-1	CSADSGSTADTQYF